Detailed here is one T cell receptor (beta chain). Antigen: not known. Oncomine TCR Beta short-read sequencing was applied to DNA from cultured CD4+ T cells. Using its own MiXCR run on the PCR reads, TCRdb lists one record per CDR3 protein. This table holds some 3,300 distinct CDR3 sequences, approximately 15% found once. Trimming pared 6 bases from V and 0 bases from J, leaving 22 bases between. There are 17 residues in the CDR3. Germline CDR1 DFQATT, CDR2 SNEGSKA (reference sequence). Stated treatment: approximately nine-day PBMC culture with coronavirus spike peptide pools or control peptides (ViraFEST assay). The data are from a study of vaccination and CD4 T cells after COVID-19.

The chain combines TRBV20-1 with TRBJ2-3; tentative D call: TRBD2 (7 bases). The TCR comes from a human donor who had recovered from COVID-19. The sequenced material came from CD4+ T cells from blood, cultured in vitro. The CDR3 nucleotides are TGCAGTGCAAGCCCCCCGCCTGGGAGGGGGAGCACAGATACGCAGTATTTT. Translated: CSASPPPGRGSTDTQYF.